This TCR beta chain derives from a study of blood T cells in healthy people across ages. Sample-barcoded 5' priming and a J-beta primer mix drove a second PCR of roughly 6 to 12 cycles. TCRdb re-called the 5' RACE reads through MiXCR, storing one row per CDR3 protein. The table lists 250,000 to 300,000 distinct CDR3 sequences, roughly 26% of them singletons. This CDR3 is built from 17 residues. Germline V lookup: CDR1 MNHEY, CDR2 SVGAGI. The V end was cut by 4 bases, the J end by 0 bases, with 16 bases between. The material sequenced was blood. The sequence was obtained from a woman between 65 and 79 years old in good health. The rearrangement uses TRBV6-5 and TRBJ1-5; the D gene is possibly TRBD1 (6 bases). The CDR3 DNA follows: TGTGCCAGCAGTTGGTCGTCGCAGGGGAATAGCAATCAGCCCCAGCATTTT. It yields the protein CASSWSSQGNSNQPQHF.